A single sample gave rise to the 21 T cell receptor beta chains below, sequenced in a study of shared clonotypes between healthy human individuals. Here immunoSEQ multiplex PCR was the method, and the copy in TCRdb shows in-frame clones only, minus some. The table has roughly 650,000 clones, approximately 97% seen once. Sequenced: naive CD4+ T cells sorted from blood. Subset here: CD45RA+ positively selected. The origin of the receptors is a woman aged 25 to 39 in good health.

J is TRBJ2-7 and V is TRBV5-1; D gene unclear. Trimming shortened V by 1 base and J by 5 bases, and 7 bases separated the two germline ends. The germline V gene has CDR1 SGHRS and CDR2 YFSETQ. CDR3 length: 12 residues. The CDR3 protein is CASSLIEHEQYF. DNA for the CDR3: TGCGCCAGCAGCTTGATCGAACACGAGCAGTACTTC.

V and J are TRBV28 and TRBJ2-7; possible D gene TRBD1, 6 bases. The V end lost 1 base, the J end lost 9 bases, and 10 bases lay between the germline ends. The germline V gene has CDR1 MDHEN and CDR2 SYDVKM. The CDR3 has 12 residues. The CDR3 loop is CASSLSGRGQYF. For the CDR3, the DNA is TGTGCCAGCAGTTTATCGGGCAGGGGGCAGTACTTC.

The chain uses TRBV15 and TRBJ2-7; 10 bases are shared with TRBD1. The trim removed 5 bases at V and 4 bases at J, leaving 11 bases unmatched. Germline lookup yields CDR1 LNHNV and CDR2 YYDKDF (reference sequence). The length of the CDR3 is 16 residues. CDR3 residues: CATSSPPGQGSYEQYF. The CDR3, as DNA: TGTGCCACCAGCTCCCCCCCGGGACAGGGGTCTTACGAGCAGTACTTC.

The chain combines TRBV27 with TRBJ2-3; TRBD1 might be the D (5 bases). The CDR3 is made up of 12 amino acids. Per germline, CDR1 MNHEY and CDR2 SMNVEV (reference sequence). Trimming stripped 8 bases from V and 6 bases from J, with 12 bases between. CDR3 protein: CASRASGDTQYF. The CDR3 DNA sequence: TGTGCCAGCCGGGCTTCAGGGGATACGCAGTATTTT.

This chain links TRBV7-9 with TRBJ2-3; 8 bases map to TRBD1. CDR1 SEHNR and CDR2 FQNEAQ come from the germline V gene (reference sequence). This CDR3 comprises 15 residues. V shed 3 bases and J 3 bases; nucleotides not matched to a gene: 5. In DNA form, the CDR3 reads TGTGCCAGCAGCTTCCGGGACAGGCGGACAGATACGCAGTATTTT. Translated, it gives CASSFRDRRTDTQYF.

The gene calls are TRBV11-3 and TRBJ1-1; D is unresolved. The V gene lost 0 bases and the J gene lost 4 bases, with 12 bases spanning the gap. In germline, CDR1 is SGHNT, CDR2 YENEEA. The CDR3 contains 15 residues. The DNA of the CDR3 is TGTGCCAGCAGCTTAGATTCTAGTCTCGGCACTGAAGCTTTCTTT. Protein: CASSLDSSLGTEAFF. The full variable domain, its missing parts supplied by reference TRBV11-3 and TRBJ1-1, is EAGVVQSPRYKIIEKKQPVAFWCNPISGHNTLYWYLQNLGQGPELLIRYENEEAVDDSQLPKDRFSAERLKGVDSTLKIQPAELGDSAVYLCASSLDSSLGTEAFFGQGTRLTVV.

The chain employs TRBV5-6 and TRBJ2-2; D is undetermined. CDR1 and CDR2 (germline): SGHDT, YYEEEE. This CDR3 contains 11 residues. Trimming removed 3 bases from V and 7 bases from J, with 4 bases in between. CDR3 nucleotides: TGTGCCAGCAGCTCTAGCGGGGAGCTGTTTTTT. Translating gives CASSSSGELFF.

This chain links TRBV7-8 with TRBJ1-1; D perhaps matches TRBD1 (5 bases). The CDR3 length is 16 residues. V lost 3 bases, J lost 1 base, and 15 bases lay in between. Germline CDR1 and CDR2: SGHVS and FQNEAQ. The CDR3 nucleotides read TGTGCCAGCAGCTTGGTCCCACAGGCGCCGAACACTGAAGCTTTCTTT. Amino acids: CASSLVPQAPNTEAFF.

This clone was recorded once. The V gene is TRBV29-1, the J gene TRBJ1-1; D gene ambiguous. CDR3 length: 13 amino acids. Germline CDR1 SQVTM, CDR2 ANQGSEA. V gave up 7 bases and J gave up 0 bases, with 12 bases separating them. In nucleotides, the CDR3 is TGCAGCGCCCACACCCCCCTGAACACTGAAGCTTTCTTT. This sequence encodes CSAHTPLNTEAFF.

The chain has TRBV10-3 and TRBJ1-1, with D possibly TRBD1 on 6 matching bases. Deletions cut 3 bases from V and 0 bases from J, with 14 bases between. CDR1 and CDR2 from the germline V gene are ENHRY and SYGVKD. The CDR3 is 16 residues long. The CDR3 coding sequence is TGTGCCATCAGTGACCCCGGACAGCCCATGAACACTGAAGCTTTCTTT. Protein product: CAISDPGQPMNTEAFF.

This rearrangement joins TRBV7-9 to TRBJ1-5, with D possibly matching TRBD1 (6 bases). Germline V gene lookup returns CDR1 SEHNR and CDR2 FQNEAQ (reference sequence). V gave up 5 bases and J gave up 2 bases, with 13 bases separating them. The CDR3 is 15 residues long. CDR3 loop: CASSQGGVGNQPQHF. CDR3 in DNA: TGTGCCAGCAGCCAAGGGGGGGTTGGCAATCAGCCCCAGCATTTT. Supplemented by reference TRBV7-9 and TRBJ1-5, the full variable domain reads DTGVSQNPRHKITKRGQNVTFRCDPISEHNRLYWYRQTLGQGPEFLTYFQNEAQLEKSRLLSDRFSAERPKGSFSTLEIQRTEQGDSAMYLCASSQGGVGNQPQHFGDGTRLSIL.

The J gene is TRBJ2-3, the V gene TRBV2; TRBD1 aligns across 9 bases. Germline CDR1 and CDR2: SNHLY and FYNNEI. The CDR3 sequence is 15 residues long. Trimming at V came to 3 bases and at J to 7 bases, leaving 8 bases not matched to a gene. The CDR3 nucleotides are TGTGCCAGCAGTGACTCGACAGGGGGTCGACATACGCAGTATTTT. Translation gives CASSDSTGGRHTQYF.

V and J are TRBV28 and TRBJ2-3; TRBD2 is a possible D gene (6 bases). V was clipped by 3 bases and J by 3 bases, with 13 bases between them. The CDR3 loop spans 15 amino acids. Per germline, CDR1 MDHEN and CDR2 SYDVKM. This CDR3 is CASSFGRAGTDTQYF. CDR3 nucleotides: TGTGCCAGCAGTTTCGGCAGGGCGGGAACAGATACGCAGTATTTT.

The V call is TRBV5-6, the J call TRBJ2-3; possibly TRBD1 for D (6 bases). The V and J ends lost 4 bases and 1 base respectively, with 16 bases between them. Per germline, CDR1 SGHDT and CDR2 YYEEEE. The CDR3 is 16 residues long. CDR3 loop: CASSRGVGAGTDTQYF. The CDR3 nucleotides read TGTGCCAGCAGCCGTGGGGTGGGGGCCGGCACAGATACGCAGTATTTT.

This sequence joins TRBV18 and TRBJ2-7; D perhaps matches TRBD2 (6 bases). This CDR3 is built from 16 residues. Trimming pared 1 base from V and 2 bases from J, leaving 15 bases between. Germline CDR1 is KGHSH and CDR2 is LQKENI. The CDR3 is CASSPLGGTLTYEQYF. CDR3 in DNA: TGTGCCAGCTCACCACTAGGCGGGACTCTTACCTACGAGCAGTACTTC.

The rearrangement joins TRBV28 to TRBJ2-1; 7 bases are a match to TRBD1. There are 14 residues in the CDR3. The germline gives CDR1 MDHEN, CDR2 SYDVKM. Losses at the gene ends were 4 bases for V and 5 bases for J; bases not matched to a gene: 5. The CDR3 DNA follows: TGTGCCAGCAGTTCTTGGACAGGAGACAATGAGCAGTTCTTC. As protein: CASSSWTGDNEQFF.

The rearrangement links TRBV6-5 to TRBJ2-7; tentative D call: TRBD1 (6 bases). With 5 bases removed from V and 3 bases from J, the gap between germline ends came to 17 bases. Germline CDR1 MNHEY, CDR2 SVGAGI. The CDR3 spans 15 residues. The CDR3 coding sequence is TGTGCCAGCAGTCCTAGCTCCCAGGGGTTCTACGAGCAGTACTTC. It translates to CASSPSSQGFYEQYF.

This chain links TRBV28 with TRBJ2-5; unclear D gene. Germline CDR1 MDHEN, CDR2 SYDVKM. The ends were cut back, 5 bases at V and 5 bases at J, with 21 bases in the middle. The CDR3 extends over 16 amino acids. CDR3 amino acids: CASSVEVGPKLETQYF. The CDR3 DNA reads TGTGCCAGCAGTGTGGAAGTCGGACCCAAATTGGAGACCCAGTACTTC.

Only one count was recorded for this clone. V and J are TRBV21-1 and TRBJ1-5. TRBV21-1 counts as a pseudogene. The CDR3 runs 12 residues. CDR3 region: CASMVGNQPQHF. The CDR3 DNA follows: TGTGCCAGCATGGTCGGCAATCAGCCCCAGCATTTT.

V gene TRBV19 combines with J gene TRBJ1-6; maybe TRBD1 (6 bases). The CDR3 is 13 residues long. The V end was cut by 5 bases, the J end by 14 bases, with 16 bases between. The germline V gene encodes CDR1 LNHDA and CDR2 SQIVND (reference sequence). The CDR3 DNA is TGTGCCAGTAGTCCGCCGGGACACGGAACCCTCCACTTT. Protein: CASSPPGHGTLHF.

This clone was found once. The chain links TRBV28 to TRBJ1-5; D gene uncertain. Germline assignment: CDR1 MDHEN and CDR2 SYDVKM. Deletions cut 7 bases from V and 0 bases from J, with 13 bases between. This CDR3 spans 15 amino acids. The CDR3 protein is CASTRTLYSNQPQHF. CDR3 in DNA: TGTGCCAGCACCAGAACATTATATAGCAATCAGCCCCAGCATTTT.